Reported below is one T cell receptor (beta chain). The source of the sample is a study of blood T cells in healthy people across ages. The length of the CDR3 is 14 residues. V lost 7 bases to trimming and J lost 4 bases; unmatched junction nucleotides: 6. Total RNA extraction produced at least 6 micrograms (per sample) for the study. PCR was performed a second time for roughly 7 to 12 cycles using a sample-barcoded 5' primer and a J-beta primer mix. TCRdb re-called the 5' RACE reads through MiXCR, storing one row per CDR3 protein. Seen here are about 1.8 million distinct CDR3 sequences, about 50% observed once, and the top ten hold over 2%.

This chain connects TRBV12-3 or TRBV12-4 to TRBJ1-1, with 10 positions matching TRBD1. The sequence was collected from a middle-aged woman in good health. The sequencing sample was made of blood. The CDR3 DNA follows: TGTGCCAGCAAGAAGGGGACAGGGGCCACTGAAGCTTTCTTT. Residues: CASKKGTGATEAFF.